This T cell receptor (beta chain) comes out of a study of blood T cell repertoires in COVID-19. Background on the study: The cDNA or gDNA used as material had been derived from T cells, B-cell-depleted T cells, or PBMCs.

The method was immunoSEQ multiplex PCR; TCRdb's version includes in-frame clones alone and lacks a portion of them. The profile covers about 59,000 clones, with 73% appearing a single time and approximately 15% taken by the ten largest. Per germline, CDR1 DFQATT and CDR2 SNEGSKA (reference sequence). This CDR3 has 11 amino acids. V lost 6 bases and J lost 10, with 13 bases in between. This clone came up a few times. The sequenced sample was peripheral blood. The genes are TRBV20-1 and TRBJ1-3; D is unclear. The receptor was derived from a woman in her 70s with acute or convalescent COVID-19. In nucleotides, the CDR3 is TGCAGTGCCGCGGCCCCTAGGACCATATATTTT. It is translated as CSAAAPRTIYF.